This entry lists 18 T cell receptor beta chains sequenced from one sample in a study of monozygotic twins with inflammatory bowel disease. Using the 5' RACE reads, TCRdb records one entry per CDR3 protein without DNA. The sample yields approximately 330,000 distinct CDR3 sequences, of which the top ten take up 2%. The sequenced sample was blood. The receptor set was obtained from a human donor with ulcerative colitis or Crohn's disease, or a healthy co-twin of an affected twin (not recorded which).

The rearrangement uses TRBV5-1 and TRBJ2-3. This CDR3 is built from 15 residues. Per germline, CDR1 SGHRS and CDR2 YFSETQ. The CDR3 is CASSLYLASTDTQYF.

The chain links TRBV9 to TRBJ2-7. Germline loops: CDR1 SGDLS, CDR2 YYNGEE. This CDR3 has 13 residues. The CDR3 sequence is CASSVDLSEEQYF.

The V gene is TRBV3-1, the J gene TRBJ2-1; TCRdb's D call of TRBD2 is untestable without DNA. CDR1 is LGHDT, CDR2 YNNKEL, per germline (reference sequence). The CDR3 extends over 16 amino acids. CDR3 sequence reads: CASSRTTGTSGGEQFF.

The chain has TRBV5-5 and TRBJ2-1; TCRdb selects TRBD2, and the lack of DNA leaves this call unchecked. The V gene's germline CDR1 is SGHKS and CDR2 YYEKEE (reference sequence). This CDR3 is built from 14 residues. This CDR3 is CASSLDQPRYEQFF.

The V call is TRBV7-9, the J call TRBJ1-1. The CDR3 spans 15 residues. Germline CDR1 reads SEHNR; CDR2 reads FQNEAQ (reference sequence). CDR3: CASMILGQGNTEAFF.

V usage is TRBV11-2 and J usage is TRBJ2-5. Germline assignment: CDR1 SGHAT and CDR2 FQNNGV. There are 15 residues in the CDR3. CDR3 in amino acids: CASSLGAATQETQYF.

This chain joins TRBV3-1 and TRBJ2-7; TCRdb proposes TRBD1, but this gene call is untestable without DNA. This CDR3 is 13 amino acids long. CDR1 is LGHDT and CDR2 is YNNKEL in the germline V gene (reference sequence). CDR3 protein: CASSPPFSYEQYF.

The chain uses TRBV7-2 and TRBJ1-6; TCRdb's assignment of TRBD1 cannot be checked, as there is no DNA. Germline lookup yields CDR1 SGHTA and CDR2 FQGNSA. The CDR3 length is 14 residues. CDR3 protein: CASSSPGQGVPLHF.

The chain couples TRBV3-1 to TRBJ1-3. The CDR3 extends over 16 amino acids. Per the germline V gene, CDR1 is LGHDT and CDR2 is YNNKEL (reference sequence). The CDR3 spells CASSLPGLLSGNTIYF. The entire variable domain, with the rest obtained from reference TRBV3-1 and TRBJ1-3, is as follows: DTAVSQTPKYLVTQMGNDKSIKCEQNLGHDTMYWYKQDSKKFLKIMFSYNNKELIINETVPNRFSPKSPDKAHLNLHINSLELGDSAVYFCASSLPGLLSGNTIYFGEGSWLTVV.

This chain joins TRBV4-1 and TRBJ2-1; TCRdb's assignment of TRBD1 cannot be checked, as there is no DNA. The CDR3 is made up of 18 amino acids. From germline, CDR1 is MGHRA and CDR2 YSYEKL. CDR3 in amino acids: CASSQEGTTIRSYNEQFF.

V and J are TRBV28 and TRBJ2-7; TCRdb's D gene call, TRBD2, goes unchecked for lack of DNA. This CDR3 is 14 amino acids long. Per the germline V gene, CDR1 is MDHEN and CDR2 is SYDVKM. CDR3 loop: CASSPLAGRAGQYF.

The rearrangement links TRBV28 to TRBJ2-3; as DNA is missing, the TRBD2 call by TCRdb cannot be tested. The V gene's germline CDR1 is MDHEN and CDR2 SYDVKM. The CDR3 has 17 residues. The CDR3 loop is CASSLFSRGALTDTQYF. Complete variable domain (other parts from reference TRBV28 and TRBJ2-3): DVKVTQSSRYLVKRTGEKVFLECVQDMDHENMFWYRQDPGLGLRLIYFSYDVKMKEKGDIPEGYSVSREKKERFSLILESASTNQTSMYLCASSLFSRGALTDTQYFGPGTRLTVL.

J is TRBJ1-4 and V is TRBV4-2. Germline V lookup: CDR1 LGHNA, CDR2 YNFKEQ. The CDR3 sequence is 12 residues long. The CDR3 is CASSQDREKLFF.

This chain connects TRBV5-1 to TRBJ2-1; TCRdb selects TRBD2, and the lack of DNA leaves this call unchecked. Germline loops: CDR1 SGHRS, CDR2 YFSETQ. There are 18 residues in the CDR3. The CDR3 is CASSLERTSGRVYNEQFF.

The chain recombines TRBV2 with TRBJ2-3; TCRdb selects TRBD2, and the lack of DNA leaves this call unchecked. The CDR3 runs 17 residues. Germline V gene lookup returns CDR1 SNHLY and CDR2 FYNNEI. This CDR3 is CASNRGLGRGRTDTQYF.

The gene calls are TRBV10-3 and TRBJ2-5; TCRdb's assignment of TRBD1 cannot be checked, as there is no DNA. The CDR3 contains 13 residues. Germline V gives CDR1 ENHRY, CDR2 SYGVKD. The CDR3 protein is CAIMAGMGETQYF.

The chain combines TRBV7-8 with TRBJ1-2. The CDR3 consists of 14 residues. Germline V gives CDR1 SGHVS, CDR2 FQNEAQ. The CDR3 here is CASSLTESNYGYTF.

The chain combines TRBV27 with TRBJ2-5; the TCRdb D gene call, TRBD2, has no DNA to confirm it. Germline lookup yields CDR1 MNHEY and CDR2 SMNVEV (reference sequence). CDR3 size: 15 residues. The CDR3 spells CASSLLAGARETQYF.